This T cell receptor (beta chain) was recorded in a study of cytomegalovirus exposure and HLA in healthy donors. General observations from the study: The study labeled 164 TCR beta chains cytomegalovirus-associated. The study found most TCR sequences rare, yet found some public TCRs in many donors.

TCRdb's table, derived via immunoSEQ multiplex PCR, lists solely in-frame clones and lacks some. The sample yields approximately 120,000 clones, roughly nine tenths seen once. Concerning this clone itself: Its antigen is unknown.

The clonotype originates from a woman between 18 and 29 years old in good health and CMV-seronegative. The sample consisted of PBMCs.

Here the CDR3 reads CASAPGTSGGRSTDTQYF. CDR3 nucleotides: TGCGCCAGCGCCCCCGGGACTAGCGGGGGGCGGAGCACAGATACGCAGTATTTT. The chain employs TRBV5-1 and TRBJ2-3, with TRBD2 matching over 15 bases. The CDR3 runs 18 residues. The ends lost 7 bases at V and 0 bases at J; junction bases unmatched: 9. The germline V gene encodes CDR1 SGHRS and CDR2 YFSETQ.